Detailed here is one T cell receptor beta chain. Its target is unknown. V trimming: 11 bases; J trimming: 2 bases; junction bases outside the gene matches: 5. CDR1 is SNHLY, CDR2 FYNNEI, per germline. The length of the CDR3 is 13 residues. The data stem from a study of radiation and T cells in renal cell carcinoma. The study, taken as a whole, reports: Pretreatment tumor biopsies were lacking, so baseline clonotypes are unknown.

Here immunoSEQ multiplex PCR was the method, and the copy in TCRdb shows in-frame clones only, minus some. The sample includes about 170,000 clones, about nine tenths of them seen just once. Time point in this sample: blood 4 weeks post-SBRT, at nephrectomy. The treatment denotes: 15 Gy SBRT to primary tumor, nephrectomy 4 weeks later. The patient's renal cell carcinoma had clear cell pathology. This receptor was obtained from a woman aged 45-65 years with renal cell carcinoma. The material was blood, obtained from a patient whose treatment included radiotherapy and nephrectomy. The J gene is TRBJ2-7, the V gene TRBV2; 11 bases map to TRBD1. The CDR3 nucleotides are TGTGCCGGCGGACAGGGGGCGGCCTACGAGCAGTACTTC. Its protein is CAGGQGAAYEQYF.